Listed here is a single TCR beta chain. The data are from a study of long-term antiretroviral therapy in people with HIV. Version v3.0 of the immunoSEQ assay ran at survey level. Data came from immunoSEQ multiplex PCR; TCRdb stores just in-frame clones and leaves some out. The table records 9,000 or so clones, 75% to 80% of them present only once. The material was unsorted PBMCs, obtained 0.6 years before starting antiretroviral therapy. The source is a man in his forties with HIV.

The CDR3 DNA reads TGCGCCAGCCGACCCCGGCCCGGGGAGGAGACCCAGTACTTC. Protein sequence: CASRPRPGEETQYF. The chain uses TRBV5-1 and TRBJ2-5; maybe TRBD2 (5 bases). Germline V CDR1 and CDR2: SGHRS, YFSETQ. Trimming pared 7 bases from V and 5 bases from J, leaving 18 bases between. The CDR3 extends over 14 amino acids.